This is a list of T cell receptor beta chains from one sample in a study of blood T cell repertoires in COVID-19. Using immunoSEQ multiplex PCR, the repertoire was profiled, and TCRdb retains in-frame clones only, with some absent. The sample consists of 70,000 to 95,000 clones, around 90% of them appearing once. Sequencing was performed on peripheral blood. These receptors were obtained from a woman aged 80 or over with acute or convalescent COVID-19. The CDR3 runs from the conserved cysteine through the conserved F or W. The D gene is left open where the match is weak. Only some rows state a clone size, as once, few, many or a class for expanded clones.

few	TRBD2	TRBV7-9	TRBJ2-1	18	TGTGCCAGCAGCTTAAGTTTCCGGCTAGCGGGAATGAGGGATGAGCAGTTCTTC	CASSLSFRLAGMRDEQFF
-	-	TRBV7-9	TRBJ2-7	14	TGTGCCAGCAGCCCCGGGGAGGGGGAGTACGAGCAGTACTTC	CASSPGEGEYEQYF
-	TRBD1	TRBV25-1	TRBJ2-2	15	TGTGCCAGCAGTGAATCGAGACAGGGTATCGGGGAGCTGTTTTTT	CASSESRQGIGELFF
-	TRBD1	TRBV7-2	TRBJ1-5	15	TGTGCCAGCAGCGCGGATACAGGGGTACACCAGCCCCAGCATTTT	CASSADTGVHQPQHF
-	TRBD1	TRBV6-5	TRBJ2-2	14	TGTGCCAGCGTAAACAGGGGAGTTTCCGGGGAGCTGTTTTTT	CASVNRGVSGELFF
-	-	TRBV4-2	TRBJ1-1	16	TGTGCCAGCAGCCAAGACCAGGGAAGGCTGAACACTGAAGCTTTCTTT	CASSQDQGRLNTEAFF
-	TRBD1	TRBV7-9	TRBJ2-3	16	TGTGCCAGCAGCCCCGGCGGGACAGGGCTCACAGATACGCAGTATTTT	CASSPGGTGLTDTQYF
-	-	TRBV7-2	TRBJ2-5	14	TGTGCCAGCAGCTTAGCTTTCTCTAAAGAGACCCAGTACTTC	CASSLAFSKETQYF
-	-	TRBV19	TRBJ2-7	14	TGTGCCAGTAGTATTTCGACAGTTAACTACGAGCAGTACTTC	CASSISTVNYEQYF
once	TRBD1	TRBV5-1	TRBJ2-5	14	TGCGCCAGCAGTCTGACAGGGGGCGTCGAGACCCAGTACTTC	CASSLTGGVETQYF
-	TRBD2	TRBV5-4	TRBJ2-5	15	TGTGCCAGCAGCCCCTGGACTAGCGGGGACGCGACCCAGTACTTC	CASSPWTSGDATQYF
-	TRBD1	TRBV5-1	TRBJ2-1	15	TGCGCCAGCAGCTTGGGGACAGGGGGTCGTACTGAGCAGTTCTTC	CASSLGTGGRTEQFF
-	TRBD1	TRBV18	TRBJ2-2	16	TGTGCCAGCTCACCACCTAACAGGGGGGCCACCGGGGAGCTGTTTTTT	CASSPPNRGATGELFF
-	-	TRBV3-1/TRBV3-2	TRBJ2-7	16	TGTGCCAGCAGCCAAGATTGTCGCGGGGGCTGGTACGAGCAGTACTTC	CASSQDCRGGWYEQYF
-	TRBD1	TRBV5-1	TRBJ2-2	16	TGCGCCAGCAGCTTGGTAGGGACAGGGGACACCGGGGAGCTGTTTTTT	CASSLVGTGDTGELFF
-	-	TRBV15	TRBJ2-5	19	TGTGCCACCAGCAGTCCGAATTCTCCAAACGAATTTTCAGAAGAGACCCAGTACTTC	CATSSPNSPNEFSEETQYF
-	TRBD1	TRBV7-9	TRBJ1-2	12	TGTGCCAGCAGCCCGACAGGGAATGGCTACACCTTC	CASSPTGNGYTF
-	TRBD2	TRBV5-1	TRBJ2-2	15	TGCGCCAGCAGCTTCAGCGGGAGTGTCACCGGGGAGCTGTTTTTT	CASSFSGSVTGELFF
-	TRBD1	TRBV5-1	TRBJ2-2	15	TGCGCCAGCAGAAGGACAGGGGGCGACACCGGGGAGCTGTTTTTT	CASRRTGGDTGELFF
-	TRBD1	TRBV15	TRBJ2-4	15	TGTGCCACCAGCAGAGATACGGACAGGGTTGCTTTTCAGTACTTC	CATSRDTDRVAFQYF
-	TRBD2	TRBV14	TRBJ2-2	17	TGTGCCAGCAGCCAAGAGAATCTAGCGGGGGGTATCGGGGAGCTGTTTTTT	CASSQENLAGGIGELFF
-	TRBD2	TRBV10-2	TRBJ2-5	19	TGCGCCAGCAGTGAGCCCATCCTACGACTAGCGGGGGGGGGAGAGACCCAGTACTTC	CASSEPILRLAGGGETQYF
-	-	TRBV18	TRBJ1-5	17	TGTGCCAGCTCACCAGGGCCCCCGCGGGACAGCAATCAGCCCCAGCATTTT	CASSPGPPRDSNQPQHF
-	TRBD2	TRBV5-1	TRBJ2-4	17	TGCGCCAGCAGCCCCGGGACTAGCGGCGGAGCAGGAAACATTCAGTACTTC	CASSPGTSGGAGNIQYF
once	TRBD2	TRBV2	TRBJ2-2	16	TGTGCCAGCAGCCGCACTAGCGGGAGGTCGGCCGGGGAGCTGTTTTTT	CASSRTSGRSAGELFF
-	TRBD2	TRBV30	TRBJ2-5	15	TGTGCCTGGAGCCTCCAAGGACTAGCGGGAGAGACCCAGTACTTC	CAWSLQGLAGETQYF
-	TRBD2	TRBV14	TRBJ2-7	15	TGTGCCAGCAGCCAAGATAGTGCGGGGGACCGCGAGCAGTACTTC	CASSQDSAGDREQYF
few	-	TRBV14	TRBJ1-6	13	TGTGCCAGCAGCCCCTTCCAGAATTCACCCCTCCACTTT	CASSPFQNSPLHF
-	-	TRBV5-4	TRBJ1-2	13	TGTGCCAGCAGCGGTGACGAGGCGGAGGGCTACACCTTC	CASSGDEAEGYTF
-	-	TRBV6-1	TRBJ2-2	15	TGTGCCAGCAGTGAACAAGTACTCAACACCGGGGAGCTGTTTTTT	CASSEQVLNTGELFF
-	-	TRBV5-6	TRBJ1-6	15	TGTGCCAGCAGGCAACGTGCAGGGCATAATTCACCCCTCCACTTT	CASRQRAGHNSPLHF
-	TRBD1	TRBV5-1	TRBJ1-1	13	TGCGCCAGCAGCTTGGGGCAGGGGGCTGAAGCTTTCTTT	CASSLGQGAEAFF
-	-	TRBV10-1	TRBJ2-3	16	TGCGCCAGCAGTGAGTCCGGCGGGTTGAGCACAGATACGCAGTATTTT	CASSESGGLSTDTQYF
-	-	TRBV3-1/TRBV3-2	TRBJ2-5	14	TGTGCCAGCAGCCAAATCCGGGACCAAGAGACCCAGTACTTC	CASSQIRDQETQYF
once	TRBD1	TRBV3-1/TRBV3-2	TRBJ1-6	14	TGTGCCAGCAGCCTTGACAGGGGGAATTCACCCCTCCACTTT	CASSLDRGNSPLHF
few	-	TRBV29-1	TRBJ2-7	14	TGCAGCGTTGGAGCCCAGACAGCCACCTACGAGCAGTACTTC	CSVGAQTATYEQYF
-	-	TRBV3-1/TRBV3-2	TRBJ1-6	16	TGTGCCAGCAGCCAAGACAGGGGCTCCTATAATTCACCCCTCCACTTT	CASSQDRGSYNSPLHF
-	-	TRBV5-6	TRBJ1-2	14	TGTGCCAGCAGCTTGGACCTTAAGCCTTATGGCTACACCTTC	CASSLDLKPYGYTF
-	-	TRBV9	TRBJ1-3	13	TGTGCCAGCAGCGCCTCCGCTGGAAACACCATATATTTT	CASSASAGNTIYF
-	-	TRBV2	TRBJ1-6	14	TGTGCCAGCAGTCGACAGCGAGAAAATTCACCCCTCCACTTT	CASSRQRENSPLHF
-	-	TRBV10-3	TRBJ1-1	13	TGTGCCAGCACTCTAGGAGGAACGACTGAAGCTTTCTTT	CASTLGGTTEAFF
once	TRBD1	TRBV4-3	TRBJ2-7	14	TGCGCCAGCAGCCCCGACAGGGGTTCCTACGAGCAGTACTTC	CASSPDRGSYEQYF
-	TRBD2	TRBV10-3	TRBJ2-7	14	TGTGCCATCAGTGATGGACTAGCGGGCTACGAGCAGTACTTC	CAISDGLAGYEQYF
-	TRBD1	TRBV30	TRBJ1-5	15	TGTGCCTGGAGTACCCCGGACAGGGGGCTTCAGCCCCAGCATTTT	CAWSTPDRGLQPQHF
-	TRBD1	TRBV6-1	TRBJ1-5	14	TGTGCCAGCAGGATGGACAGGGCAAATCAGCCCCAGCATTTT	CASRMDRANQPQHF
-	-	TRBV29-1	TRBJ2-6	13	TGCAGCGTGAGTAGCTCTGGGGCCAACGTCCTGACTTTC	CSVSSSGANVLTF
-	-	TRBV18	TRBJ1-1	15	TGTGCCAGCTCACCACCGCAGCGTAGGGGCACTGAAGCTTTCTTT	CASSPPQRRGTEAFF
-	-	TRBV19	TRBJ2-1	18	TGTGCCAGTAGTAAATGGGCAGGGGCGGGTAGCTCCTACAATGAGCAGTTCTTC	CASSKWAGAGSSYNEQFF
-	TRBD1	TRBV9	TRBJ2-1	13	TGTGCCAGCGGCGTAGGACAGGGGACGACCCAGTTCTTC	CASGVGQGTTQFF
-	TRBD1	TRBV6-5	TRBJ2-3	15	TGTGCCAGCAGCCTACCGGGACAGAACACAGATACGCAGTATTTT	CASSLPGQNTDTQYF
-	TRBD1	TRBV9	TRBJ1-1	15	TGTGCCAGCAGCGTAGGAGGGGGCTTAGTCACTGAAGCTTTCTTT	CASSVGGGLVTEAFF